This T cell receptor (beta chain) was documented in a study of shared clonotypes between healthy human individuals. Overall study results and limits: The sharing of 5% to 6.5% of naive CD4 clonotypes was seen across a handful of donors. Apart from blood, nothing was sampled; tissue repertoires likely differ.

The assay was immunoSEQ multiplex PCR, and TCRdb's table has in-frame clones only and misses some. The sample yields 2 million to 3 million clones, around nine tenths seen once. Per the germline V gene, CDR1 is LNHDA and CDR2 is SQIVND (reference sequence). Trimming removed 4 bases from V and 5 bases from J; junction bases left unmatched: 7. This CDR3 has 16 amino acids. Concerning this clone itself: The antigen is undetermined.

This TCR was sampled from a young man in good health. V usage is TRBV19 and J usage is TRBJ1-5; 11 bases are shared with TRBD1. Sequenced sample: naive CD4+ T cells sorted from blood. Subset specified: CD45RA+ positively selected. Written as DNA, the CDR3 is TGTGCCAGTAGTACGATCCGGGACAGGGGGGATCAGCCCCAGCATTTT. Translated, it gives CASSTIRDRGDQPQHF.